The sequence of this T cell receptor beta chain was determined in a study of post-analysis software for immune sequencing data. Study summary: The study covered relapsing-remitting, secondary progressive and progressive-relapsing courses of multiple sclerosis.

Germline CDR1 reads MNHEY; CDR2 reads SVGAGI. The CDR3 sequence is 15 residues long. V was pared by 4 bases and J by 7 bases, with 19 bases between. Overall study results and limits: About 5 TRBV segments occurring more often in patients than controls included TRBV5-6, TRBV5-1 and TRBV20-1.

The TCR beta cDNA libraries contained unique molecular identifiers. TCRdb redid the calling of the PCR reads with MiXCR, one entry per CDR3 protein. The sample lists approximately 260,000 distinct CDR3 sequences, just over 35% seen once, with 4% to 6% in the top ten. Regarding this clonotype: Its cognate antigen is unknown.

The chain links TRBV6-5 to TRBJ1-1, with D perhaps matching TRBD1 (6 bases). The sequenced sample was blood. The sequence came from a girl under 18 with multiple sclerosis. The CDR3 DNA follows: TGTGCCAGCAGTTGGGCTGAGGGCAGGGGTTTTGAAGCTTTCTTT. Its protein is CASSWAEGRGFEAFF.